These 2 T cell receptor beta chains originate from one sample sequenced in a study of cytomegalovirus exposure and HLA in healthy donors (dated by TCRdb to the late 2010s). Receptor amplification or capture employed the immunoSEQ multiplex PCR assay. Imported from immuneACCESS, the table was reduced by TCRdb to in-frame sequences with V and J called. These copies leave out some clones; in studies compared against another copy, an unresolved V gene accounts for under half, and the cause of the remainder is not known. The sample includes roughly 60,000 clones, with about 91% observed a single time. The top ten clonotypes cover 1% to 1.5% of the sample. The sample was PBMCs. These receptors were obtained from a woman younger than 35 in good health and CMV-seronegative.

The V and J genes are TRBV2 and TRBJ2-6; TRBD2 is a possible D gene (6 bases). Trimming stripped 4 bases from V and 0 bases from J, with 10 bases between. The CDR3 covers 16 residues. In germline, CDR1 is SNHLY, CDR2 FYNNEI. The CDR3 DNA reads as TGTGCCAGCAGTGGTTCGGGAGCCTCTGGGGCCAACGTCCTGACTTTC. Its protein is CASSGSGASGANVLTF.

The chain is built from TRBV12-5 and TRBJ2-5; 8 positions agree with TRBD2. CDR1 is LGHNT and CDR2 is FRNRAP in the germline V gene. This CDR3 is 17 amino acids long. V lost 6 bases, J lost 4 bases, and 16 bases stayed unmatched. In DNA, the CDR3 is TGTGCTAGTGGCCGGGGCGGGGGGCTGGGTCGGGCAGAGACCCAGTACTTC. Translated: CASGRGGGLGRAETQYF.